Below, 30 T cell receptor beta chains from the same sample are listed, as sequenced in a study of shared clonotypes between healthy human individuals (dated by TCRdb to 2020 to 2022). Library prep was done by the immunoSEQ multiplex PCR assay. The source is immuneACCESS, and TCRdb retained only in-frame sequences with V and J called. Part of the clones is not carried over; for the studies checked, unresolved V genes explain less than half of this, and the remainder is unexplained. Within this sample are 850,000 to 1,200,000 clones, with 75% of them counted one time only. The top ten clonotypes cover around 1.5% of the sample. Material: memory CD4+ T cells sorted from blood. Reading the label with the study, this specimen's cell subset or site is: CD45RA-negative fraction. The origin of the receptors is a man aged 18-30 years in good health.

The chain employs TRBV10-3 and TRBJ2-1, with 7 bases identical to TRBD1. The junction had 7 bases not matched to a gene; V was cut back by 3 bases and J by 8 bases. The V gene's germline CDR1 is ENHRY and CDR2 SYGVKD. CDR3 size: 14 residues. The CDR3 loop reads CAISELQGRDEQFF. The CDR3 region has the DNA TGTGCCATCAGTGAACTACAGGGGCGGGATGAGCAGTTCTTC.

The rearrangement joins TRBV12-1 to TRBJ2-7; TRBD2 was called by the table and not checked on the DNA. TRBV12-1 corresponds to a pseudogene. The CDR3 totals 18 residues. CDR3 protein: CASSLPTTGYCRGYEQYF. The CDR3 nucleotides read TGTGCCAGCAGCTTACCTACGACGGGGTATTGTAGAGGCTACGAGCAGTACTTC.

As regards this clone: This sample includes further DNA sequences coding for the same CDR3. This CDR3 reads CSVGLGETQYF. CDR3 DNA sequence: TGCAGCGTTGGGCTAGGAGAGACCCAGTACTTC. The J gene is TRBJ2-5, the V gene TRBV29-1; the D is unclear. Germline V lookup: CDR1 SQVTM, CDR2 ANQGSEA. This CDR3 is 11 amino acids long. The germline V and J ends were trimmed by 4 bases and 4 bases, with 7 bases remaining between them.

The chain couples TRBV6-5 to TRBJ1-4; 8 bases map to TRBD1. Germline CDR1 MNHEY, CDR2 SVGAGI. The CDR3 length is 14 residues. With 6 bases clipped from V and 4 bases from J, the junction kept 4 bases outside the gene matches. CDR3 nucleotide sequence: TGTGCCAGCAGGGGGACAGGCCGTAATGAAAAACTGTTTTTT. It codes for CASRGTGRNEKLFF.

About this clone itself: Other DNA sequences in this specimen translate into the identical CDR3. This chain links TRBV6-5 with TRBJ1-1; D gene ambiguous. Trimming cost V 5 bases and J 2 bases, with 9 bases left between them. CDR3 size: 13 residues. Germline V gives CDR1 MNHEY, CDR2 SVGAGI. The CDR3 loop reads CASSPAGNTEAFF. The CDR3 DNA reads TGTGCCAGCAGTCCAGCGGGCAACACTGAAGCTTTCTTT.

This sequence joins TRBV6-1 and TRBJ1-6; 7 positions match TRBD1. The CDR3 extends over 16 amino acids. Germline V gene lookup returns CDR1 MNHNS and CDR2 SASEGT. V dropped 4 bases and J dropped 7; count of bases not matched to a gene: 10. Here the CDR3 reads CASSGADRAGNSPLHF. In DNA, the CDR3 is TGTGCCAGCAGTGGCGCCGACAGGGCAGGCAATTCACCCCTCCACTTT.

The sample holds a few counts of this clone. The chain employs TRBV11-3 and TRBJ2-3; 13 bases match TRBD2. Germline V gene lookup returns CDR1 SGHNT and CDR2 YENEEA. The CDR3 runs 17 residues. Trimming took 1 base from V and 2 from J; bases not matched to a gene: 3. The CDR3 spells CASSLGTSGGSTDTQYF. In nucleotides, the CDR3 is TGTGCCAGCAGCTTAGGGACTAGCGGGGGATCCACAGATACGCAGTATTTT.

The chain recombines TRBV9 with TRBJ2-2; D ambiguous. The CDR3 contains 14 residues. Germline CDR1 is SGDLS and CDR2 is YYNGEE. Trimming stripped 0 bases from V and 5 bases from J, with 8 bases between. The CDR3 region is CASSVDLATGELFF. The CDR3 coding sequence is TGTGCCAGCAGCGTAGACCTGGCAACCGGGGAGCTGTTTTTT.

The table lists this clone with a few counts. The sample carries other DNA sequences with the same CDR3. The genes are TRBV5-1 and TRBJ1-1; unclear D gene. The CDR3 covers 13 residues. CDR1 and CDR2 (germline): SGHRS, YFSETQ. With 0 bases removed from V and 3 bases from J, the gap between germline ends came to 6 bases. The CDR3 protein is CASSLGGDTEAFF. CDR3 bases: TGCGCCAGCAGCTTGGGGGGAGACACTGAAGCTTTCTTT.

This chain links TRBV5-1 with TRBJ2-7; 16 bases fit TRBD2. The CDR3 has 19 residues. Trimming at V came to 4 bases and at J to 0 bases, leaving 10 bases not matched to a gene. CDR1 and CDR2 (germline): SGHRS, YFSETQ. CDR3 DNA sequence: TGCGCCAGCAGCCTTTCCGGGACTAGCGGGAGGGCCCGCTCCTACGAGCAGTACTTC. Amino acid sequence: CASSLSGTSGRARSYEQYF.

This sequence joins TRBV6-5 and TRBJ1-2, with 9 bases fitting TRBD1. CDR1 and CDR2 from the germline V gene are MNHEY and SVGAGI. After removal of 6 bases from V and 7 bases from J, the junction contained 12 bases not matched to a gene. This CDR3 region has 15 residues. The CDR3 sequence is CASSTRTGAAGGYTF. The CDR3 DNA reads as TGTGCCAGCAGCACAAGGACAGGGGCCGCCGGTGGCTACACCTTC.

The CDR3: CATTSEGGAGKSSPLHF. CDR3 nucleotide sequence: TGTGCCACCACATCCGAGGGGGGCGCGGGAAAGAGTTCACCCCTCCACTTT. This chain links TRBV10-3 with TRBJ1-6, with a tentative D call TRBD1 (6 bases). The CDR3 length is 17 residues. Per germline, CDR1 ENHRY and CDR2 SYGVKD. Between the trimmed V and J ends, which lost 10 bases and 9 bases, there was a span of 28 bases.

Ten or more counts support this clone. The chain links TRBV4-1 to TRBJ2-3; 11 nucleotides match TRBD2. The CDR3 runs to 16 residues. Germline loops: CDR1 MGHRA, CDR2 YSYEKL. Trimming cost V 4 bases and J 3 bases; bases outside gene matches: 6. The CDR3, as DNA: TGCGCCAGCAGCCGAGGACTAGCGGGCAATACAGATACGCAGTATTTT. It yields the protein CASSRGLAGNTDTQYF.

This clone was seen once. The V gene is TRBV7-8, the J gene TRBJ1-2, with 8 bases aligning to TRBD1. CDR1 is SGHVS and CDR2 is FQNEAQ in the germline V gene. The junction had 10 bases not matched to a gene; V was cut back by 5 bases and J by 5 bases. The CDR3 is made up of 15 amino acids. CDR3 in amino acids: CASSPRTGRAYGYTF. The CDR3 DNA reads TGTGCCAGCAGCCCCCGGACAGGGCGTGCGTATGGCTACACCTTC.

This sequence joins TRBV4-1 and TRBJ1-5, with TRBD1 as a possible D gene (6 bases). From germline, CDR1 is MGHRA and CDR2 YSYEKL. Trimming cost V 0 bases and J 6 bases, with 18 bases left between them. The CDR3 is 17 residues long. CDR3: CASSQEGGGEYVQPQHF. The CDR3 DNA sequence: TGCGCCAGCAGCCAAGAAGGGGGTGGAGAGTATGTTCAGCCCCAGCATTTT.

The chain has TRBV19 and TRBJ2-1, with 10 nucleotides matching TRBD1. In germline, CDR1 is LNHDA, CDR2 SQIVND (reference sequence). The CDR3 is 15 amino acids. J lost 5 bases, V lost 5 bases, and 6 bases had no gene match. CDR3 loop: CASSPWTGGNNEQFF. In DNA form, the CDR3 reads TGTGCCAGTAGTCCCTGGACAGGGGGGAACAATGAGCAGTTCTTC.

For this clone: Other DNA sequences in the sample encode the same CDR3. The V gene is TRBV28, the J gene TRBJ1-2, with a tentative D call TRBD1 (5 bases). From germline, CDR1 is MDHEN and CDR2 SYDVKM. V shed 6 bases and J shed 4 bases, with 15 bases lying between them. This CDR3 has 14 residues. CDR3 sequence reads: CASSLSRGGYGYTF. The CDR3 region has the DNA TGTGCCAGCAGCCTCTCCCGGGGCGGCTATGGCTACACCTTC.

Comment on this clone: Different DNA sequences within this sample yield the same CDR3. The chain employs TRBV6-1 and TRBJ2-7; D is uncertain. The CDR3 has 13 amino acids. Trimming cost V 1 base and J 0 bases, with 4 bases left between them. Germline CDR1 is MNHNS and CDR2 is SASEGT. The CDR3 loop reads CASSEVNSYEQYF. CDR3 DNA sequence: TGTGCCAGCAGTGAAGTCAACTCCTACGAGCAGTACTTC.

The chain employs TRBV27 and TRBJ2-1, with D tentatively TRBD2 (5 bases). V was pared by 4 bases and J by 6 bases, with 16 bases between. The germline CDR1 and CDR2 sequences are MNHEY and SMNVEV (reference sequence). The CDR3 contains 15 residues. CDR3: CASSSLTTPLNEQFF. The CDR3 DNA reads TGTGCCAGCAGTTCTCTGACTACCCCTCTCAATGAGCAGTTCTTC.

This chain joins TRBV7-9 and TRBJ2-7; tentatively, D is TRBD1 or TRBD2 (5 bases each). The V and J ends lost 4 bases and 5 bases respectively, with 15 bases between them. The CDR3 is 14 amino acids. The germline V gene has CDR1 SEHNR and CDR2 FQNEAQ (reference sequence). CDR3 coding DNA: TGTGCCAGCAGCTCCCGGGGCAAGGGCGACGAGCAGTACTTC. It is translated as CASSSRGKGDEQYF.

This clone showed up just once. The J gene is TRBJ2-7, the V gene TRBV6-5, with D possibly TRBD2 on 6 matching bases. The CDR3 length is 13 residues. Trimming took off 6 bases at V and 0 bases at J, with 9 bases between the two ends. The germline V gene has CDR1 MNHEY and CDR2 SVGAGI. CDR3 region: CASRDGGSYEQYF. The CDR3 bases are TGTGCCAGCAGGGACGGGGGCTCCTACGAGCAGTACTTC.

Here the CDR3 reads CAWSAKGAAVTGELFF. The DNA for the CDR3 is TGTGCCTGGAGTGCCAAGGGGGCGGCGGTCACCGGGGAGCTGTTTTTT. The rearrangement uses TRBV30 and TRBJ2-2, with 7 nucleotides matching TRBD1. This CDR3 is built from 16 residues. V shed 1 base and J 4 bases; nucleotides not matched to a gene: 9. Germline CDR1 reads GTSNPN; CDR2 reads SVGIG (reference sequence).

The CDR3 nucleotides read TGTGCAAGTCGCTTAGGACAGGGAGGCGAGCAGTACTTC. It yields the protein CASRLGQGGEQYF. The rearrangement joins TRBV12-2 to TRBJ2-7; no check of the table's D call, TRBD1, against the DNA was made. TRBV12-2 is a recognized pseudogene. The CDR3 loop spans 13 amino acids.

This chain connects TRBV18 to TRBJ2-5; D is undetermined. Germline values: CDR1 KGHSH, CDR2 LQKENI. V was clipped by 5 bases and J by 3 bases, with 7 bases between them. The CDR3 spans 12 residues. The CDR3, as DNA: TGTGCCAGCTCAATAAATGAAGAGACCCAGTACTTC. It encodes CASSINEETQYF. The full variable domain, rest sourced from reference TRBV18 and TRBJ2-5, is NAGVMQNPRHLVRRRGQEARLRCSPMKGHSHVYWYRQLPEEGLKFMVYLQKENIIDESGMPKERFSAEFPKEGPSILRIQQVVRGDSAAYFCASSINEETQYFGPGTRLLVL.

The CDR3 DNA reads as TGTGCCAGAAGCTTGGCCGGCGGAAACACCGGGGAGCTGTTTTTT. Protein: CARSLAGGNTGELFF. J is TRBJ2-2 and V is TRBV5-3; D is undetermined. TRBV5-3 is annotated as an ORF whose role is uncertain. The length of the CDR3 is 15 residues. V was trimmed by 0 bases and J by 2 bases, leaving 8 bases between them.

The CDR3 region has the DNA TGTGCCAGCAGGACCTCAGGGGATAAGGAAGCTTTCTTT. Residues: CASRTSGDKEAFF. The rearrangement uses TRBV7-3 and TRBJ1-1; maybe TRBD1 (6 bases). CDR3 length equals 13 residues. Germline CDR1 SGHTA, CDR2 FQGTGA. Trimming removed 6 bases at V and 8 bases at J, with 16 bases between.

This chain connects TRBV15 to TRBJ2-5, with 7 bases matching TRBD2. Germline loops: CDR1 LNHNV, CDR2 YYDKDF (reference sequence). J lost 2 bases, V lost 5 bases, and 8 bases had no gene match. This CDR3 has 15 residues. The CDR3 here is CATSLGSSGQETQYF. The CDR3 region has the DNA TGTGCCACCAGCTTGGGTTCTAGCGGTCAAGAGACCCAGTACTTC.

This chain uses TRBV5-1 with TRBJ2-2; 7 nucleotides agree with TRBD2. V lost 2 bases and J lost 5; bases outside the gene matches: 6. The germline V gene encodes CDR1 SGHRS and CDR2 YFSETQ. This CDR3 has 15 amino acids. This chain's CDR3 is CASSLGGGRTGELFF. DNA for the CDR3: TGCGCCAGCAGCTTAGGCGGGGGTCGGACCGGGGAGCTGTTTTTT.

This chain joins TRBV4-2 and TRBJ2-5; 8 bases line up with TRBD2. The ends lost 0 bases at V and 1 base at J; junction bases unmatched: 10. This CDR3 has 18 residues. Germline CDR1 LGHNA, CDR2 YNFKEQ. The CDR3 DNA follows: TGTGCCAGCAGCCAAGATCTGAACGGGGGGGCCTTCCAAGAGACCCAGTACTTC. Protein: CASSQDLNGGAFQETQYF.

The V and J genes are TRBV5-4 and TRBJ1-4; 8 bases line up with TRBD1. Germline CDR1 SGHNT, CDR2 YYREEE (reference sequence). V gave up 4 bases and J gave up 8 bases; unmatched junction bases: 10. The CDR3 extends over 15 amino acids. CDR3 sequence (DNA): TGTGCCAGCAGCCCCACAAGCCGGGACAGGGAAAAACTGTTTTTT. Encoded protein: CASSPTSRDREKLFF.